This T cell receptor (beta chain) was retrieved from a study of early T cells in non-severe SARS-CoV-2 infection. Study background: Chains were unpaired, as sequencing was done on bulk RNA from unsorted whole blood. The study's findings and limits: Reliance on VDJdb matching favored anti-spike CD8 responses; private and CD4 specificities were missed.

The V gene lost 5 bases and the J gene lost 6 bases, with 16 bases spanning the gap. CDR3 size: 14 residues. Individual cDNA molecules received unique molecular identifiers. TCRdb used MiXCR to reprocess the 5' RACE reads, holding one entry per CDR3 protein. The sample contains roughly 50,000 distinct CDR3 sequences, around 8.3% of which appear only once. This clonotype was observed a handful of times. Its antigen is as yet unknown. The source material was whole blood, sampled at baseline. The source of this sequence is an adult who was a healthcare worker with PCR-confirmed SARS-CoV-2 infection or an uninfected control (not recorded which). The chain uses TRBV12-3 or TRBV12-4 and TRBJ1-2; D remains unclear. CDR3 region: CASSLIFERDGYTF. In DNA form, the CDR3 reads TGTGCCAGCAGTCTCATTTTCGAACGGGATGGCTACACCTTC.